This T cell receptor (beta chain) was recovered during a study of T-cell reconstitution after alpha-beta-depleted transplantation in children. CDR3 length equals 17 residues. Germline V gene data show CDR1 as SGDLS and CDR2 as YYNGEE. V lost 0 bases to trimming and J lost 7 bases, with 20 bases between them. The authors prepared the TCRbeta library with unique molecular identifiers. MiXCR, run by TCRdb on the PCR reads, gives a single entry per CDR3 protein. Of approximately 490,000 distinct CDR3 sequences listed, around 13% are singletons. The gene calls are TRBV9 and TRBJ2-1; D ambiguous. The clonotype comes from a human donor who donated a stem cell graft to a child with combined immunodeficiency. Sequenced here: PBMCs from the stem cell graft donor, sampled from the stem cell graft. The DNA of the CDR3 is TGTGCCAGCAGCGTAGTGCCTCAAGCCATCCCTGGAAATGAGCAGTTCTTC. Residues: CASSVVPQAIPGNEQFF.